What follows are 26 T cell receptor beta chains derived from one specimen sequenced in a study of T cell responses to AZD1222 COVID-19 vaccine. Profiling relied on immunoSEQ multiplex PCR, and the TCRdb table lists in-frame clones only, not all of them. In the table there are around 120,000 clones, approximately 90% of which are singletons. The sample here was peripheral blood, taken on day 0 of MenACWY control vaccination. These receptors originate from an adult in good health.

The chain combines TRBV27 with TRBJ1-1, with D possibly TRBD1 on 5 matching bases. The CDR3 covers 14 residues. The germline V and J ends were trimmed by 3 bases and 5 bases, with 13 bases remaining between them. Germline V gene data show CDR1 as MNHEY and CDR2 as SMNVEV (reference sequence). The CDR3 sequence: CASSLRQGRTEAFF. The CDR3 nucleotides are TGTGCCAGCAGTTTGCGGCAGGGAAGGACTGAAGCTTTCTTT.

The V gene is TRBV30, the J gene TRBJ2-5; 12 bases align to TRBD2. V was clipped by 2 bases and J by 1 base; unmatched bases: 8. Germline-derived CDR1 and CDR2 are GTSNPN and SVGIG (reference sequence). The CDR3 runs to 17 residues. The CDR3, as DNA: TGTGCCTGGAGTATCGGGCTAGCGGGAGGGACCCAAGAGACCCAGTACTTC. Its translation: CAWSIGLAGGTQETQYF.

The CDR3 DNA reads TGTGCCAGCAGCCCTGGGGTAGCGGGGTCCTACGAGCAGTACTTC. Protein sequence: CASSPGVAGSYEQYF. The V call is TRBV7-8, the J call TRBJ2-7; the match to TRBD2 covers 8 bases. V lost 5 bases to trimming and J lost 1 base; unmatched junction nucleotides: 7. Looked up from germline, CDR1 is SGHVS and CDR2 is FQNEAQ. CDR3 size: 15 residues.

The rearrangement uses TRBV27 and TRBJ2-1; 9 nucleotides match TRBD2. This CDR3 spans 19 amino acids. V was clipped by 4 bases and J by 1 base; unmatched bases: 14. Germline V gene data show CDR1 as MNHEY and CDR2 as SMNVEV (reference sequence). CDR3 in amino acids: CASSYTGTSWLSSYNEQFF. CDR3 nucleotides: TGTGCCAGCAGTTACACCGGGACTAGCTGGTTGTCTTCCTACAATGAGCAGTTCTTC.

The CDR3 here is CSVALGEVADTQYF. In DNA, the CDR3 is TGCAGCGTTGCCCTCGGGGAGGTTGCAGATACGCAGTATTTT. This chain connects TRBV29-1 to TRBJ2-3, with a tentative D call TRBD2 (6 bases). Deletions cut 4 bases from V and 4 bases from J, with 15 bases between. Germline V gene sequence: CDR1 SQVTM, CDR2 ANQGSEA. The CDR3 extends over 14 amino acids.

The rearrangement uses TRBV3-1 (or the pseudogene TRBV3-2) and TRBJ2-1; D gene uncertain. CDR1 is LGHDT and CDR2 is YNNKEL in the germline V gene (reference sequence). CDR3 length equals 14 residues. Trimming removed 2 bases at V and 16 bases at J, with 21 bases between. DNA for the CDR3: TGTGCCAGCAGCCAAAGCTCGGTGGCTGCGAAATTTTTCTTC. Translation: CASSQSSVAAKFFF.

V is TRBV21-1 and J is TRBJ2-7; the table's D call, TRBD2, has no DNA check behind it. TRBV21-1 is an annotated pseudogene. This CDR3 has 13 amino acids. This chain's CDR3 is CASRRGTIYEQYF. DNA for the CDR3: TGTGCCTCTAGGCGGGGGACGATCTACGAGCAGTACTTC.

This chain joins TRBV5-1 and TRBJ2-7, with 7 bases fitting TRBD2. V was pared by 5 bases and J by 6 bases, with 8 bases of the junction left unmatched. Germline-derived CDR1 and CDR2 are SGHRS and YFSETQ. The CDR3 extends over 13 amino acids. CDR3 in amino acids: CASSRLRESEQYF. As DNA, the CDR3 is TGCGCCAGCAGTCGTTTGCGGGAGAGCGAGCAGTACTTC.

The rearrangement joins TRBV9 to TRBJ2-1; weak D call: TRBD2 (5 bases). Trimming took 4 bases from V and 6 from J, leaving 17 bases between them. Germline CDR1 SGDLS, CDR2 YYNGEE. The CDR3 sequence is 15 residues long. The CDR3 sequence: CASSHGGSYPNEQFF. The CDR3 DNA sequence: TGTGCCAGCAGCCACGGAGGATCCTACCCCAATGAGCAGTTCTTC.

The V call is TRBV24-1, the J call TRBJ2-1; D possibly uses TRBD1 or TRBD2 (5 bases each). Trimming removed 5 bases at V and 8 bases at J, with 15 bases between. The CDR3 is made up of 14 amino acids. CDR1 KGHDR and CDR2 SFDVKD come from the germline V gene. The CDR3 reads CATSGPGIGDEQFF. In nucleotides, the CDR3 is TGTGCCACCAGTGGACCAGGGATCGGGGATGAGCAGTTCTTC.

V and J are TRBV9 and TRBJ2-7, with TRBD2 identical over 15 bases. From germline, CDR1 is SGDLS and CDR2 YYNGEE. The CDR3 spans 17 residues. V was pared by 3 bases and J by 6 bases, with 10 bases of the junction left unmatched. CDR3 coding DNA: TGTGCCAGCAGCGCTGGGACTAGCGGGAGGTCGTTCTTCGAGCAGTACTTC. The encoded protein is CASSAGTSGRSFFEQYF.

The V gene is TRBV5-4, the J gene TRBJ1-2; maybe TRBD1 (6 bases). Germline values: CDR1 SGHNT, CDR2 YYREEE (reference sequence). The CDR3 is made up of 18 amino acids. V was trimmed by 4 bases and J by 2 bases, leaving 24 bases between them. The CDR3, as DNA: TGTGCCAGCAGCCCCCCTGGCAGGGGATTCCTACCCAACTATGGCTACACCTTC. Translation gives CASSPPGRGFLPNYGYTF.

The chain joins TRBV10-3 to TRBJ1-2; no clear D gene. CDR3 length equals 12 residues. V lost 0 bases and J 8 bases, leaving 7 bases between the germline ends. Germline V CDR1 and CDR2: ENHRY, SYGVKD. The CDR3 spells CAISESLRGYTF. As DNA, the CDR3 is TGTGCCATCAGTGAGTCTCTCCGCGGCTACACCTTC.

The J gene is TRBJ2-1, the V gene TRBV5-1; possibly TRBD2 for D (5 bases). With 2 bases removed from V and 4 bases from J, the gap between germline ends came to 13 bases. This CDR3 spans 15 amino acids. The germline CDR1 and CDR2 sequences are SGHRS and YFSETQ. The CDR3 nucleotides are TGCGCCAGCAGCTTAAATAGCGACTATTACAATGAGCAGTTCTTC. This gives the protein CASSLNSDYYNEQFF.

The rearrangement links TRBV27 to TRBJ2-1; 13 bases match TRBD2. Losses at the gene ends were 6 bases for V and 3 bases for J; bases not matched to a gene: 2. This CDR3 comprises 15 residues. Germline CDR1 and CDR2: MNHEY and SMNVEV (reference sequence). The CDR3 region is CASRGLAGNYNEQFF. Written as DNA, the CDR3 is TGTGCCAGCAGGGGACTAGCGGGGAACTACAATGAGCAGTTCTTC.

In nucleotides, the CDR3 is TGTGCCTGGAGTGTACAGGCAATGAACACTGAAGCTTTCTTT. This sequence encodes CAWSVQAMNTEAFF. V usage is TRBV30 and J usage is TRBJ1-1; a weak D match, TRBD1 (5 bases). This CDR3 contains 14 residues. Germline CDR1 and CDR2: GTSNPN and SVGIG (reference sequence). Trimming removed 0 bases from V and 0 bases from J, with 8 bases in between.

CDR3: CASKDSLNTGELFF. The CDR3 DNA reads TGTGCCAGCAAGGACAGCTTGAACACCGGGGAGCTGTTTTTT. The chain links TRBV2 to TRBJ2-2; possible D gene TRBD1, 6 bases. Trimming removed 7 bases at V and 1 base at J, with 10 bases between. CDR1 is SNHLY, CDR2 FYNNEI, per germline. This CDR3 is built from 14 residues.

This sequence joins TRBV18 and TRBJ2-7; maybe TRBD1 (6 bases). Germline V gene data show CDR1 as KGHSH and CDR2 as LQKENI. V was cut by 6 bases and J by 2 bases, with 14 bases left in between. This CDR3 spans 14 amino acids. The CDR3 region is CASSSGTPPYEQYF. The CDR3, as DNA: TGTGCCAGCTCGTCCGGGACACCACCCTACGAGCAGTACTTC.

The rearrangement joins TRBV7-9 to TRBJ1-2; D call uncertain. V was cut by 2 bases and J by 7 bases, with 11 bases left in between. The CDR3 extends over 13 amino acids. Germline CDR1 and CDR2: SEHNR and FQNEAQ (reference sequence). The CDR3 coding sequence is TGTGCCAGCAGCTTAATAGTGGGCCTTGGCTACACCTTC. Protein sequence: CASSLIVGLGYTF. Complete variable domain (other parts from reference TRBV7-9 and TRBJ1-2): DTGVSQNPRHKITKRGQNVTFRCDPISEHNRLYWYRQTLGQGPEFLTYFQNEAQLEKSRLLSDRFSAERPKGSFSTLEIQRTEQGDSAMYLCASSLIVGLGYTFGSGTRLTVV.

CDR3 coding DNA: TGTGCCAGCAGCGTCACAGACCAGATCTATGGCTACACCTTC. Translation gives CASSVTDQIYGYTF. J is TRBJ1-2 and V is TRBV9; D is uncertain. Trimming shortened V by 2 bases and J by 4 bases, and 12 bases separated the two germline ends. The germline CDR1 and CDR2 sequences are SGDLS and YYNGEE. The CDR3 has 14 amino acids.

This clone was seen only a few times. The chain joins TRBV15 to TRBJ2-3; 11 bases align to TRBD2. The CDR3 runs to 16 residues. CDR1 is LNHNV and CDR2 is YYDKDF in the germline V gene (reference sequence). J gave up 4 bases and V 1 base, and 4 bases lay outside the gene matches. CDR3 protein: CATSRVAGGPADTQYF. The CDR3 region has the DNA TGTGCCACCAGCAGAGTAGCGGGAGGGCCCGCAGATACGCAGTATTTT. Together with reference TRBV15 and TRBJ2-3, the CDR3 gives the full variable domain: DAMVIQNPRYQVTQFGKPVTLSCSQTLNHNVMYWYQQKSSQAPKLLFHYYDKDFNNEADTPDNFQSRRPNTSFCFLDIRSPGLGDTAMYLCATSRVAGGPADTQYFGPGTRLTVL.

This clone was recorded a few times. The J gene is TRBJ2-3, the V gene TRBV7-9; TRBD2 matches 8 bases. CDR1 is SEHNR, CDR2 FQNEAQ, per germline (reference sequence). The CDR3 length is 19 residues. J was trimmed by 4 bases and V by 2 bases; bases with no gene match: 17. CDR3 region: CASSLRTSGWVSVSDTQYF. The CDR3 DNA follows: TGTGCCAGCAGCTTACGAACTAGCGGATGGGTTTCCGTCTCAGATACGCAGTATTTT.

The chain is built from TRBV5-6 and TRBJ2-5, with a possible D match to TRBD1 (5 bases). CDR3 length equals 13 residues. Per germline, CDR1 SGHDT and CDR2 YYEEEE. Between the trimmed V and J ends, which lost 0 bases and 5 bases, there was a span of 8 bases. DNA of the CDR3: TGTGCCAGCAGCTTGGCAGGGTTGGAGACCCAGTACTTC. This encodes CASSLAGLETQYF. Variable domain in full (rest from reference TRBV5-6 and TRBJ2-5): DAGVTQSPTHLIKTRGQQVTLRCSPKSGHDTVSWYQQALGQGPQFIFQYYEEEERQRGNFPDRFSGHQFPNYSSELNVNALLLGDSALYLCASSLAGLETQYFGPGTRLLVL.

V gene TRBV7-8 combines with J gene TRBJ1-4, with 9 bases that match TRBD1. CDR3 size: 15 residues. The germline gives CDR1 SGHVS, CDR2 FQNEAQ. The V gene end was trimmed by 5 bases and the J gene end by 5 bases; junction bases not matched to a gene: 6. CDR3 coding DNA: TGTGCCAGCAGCAGAACAGGGGGCCTCAATGAAAAACTGTTTTTT. Encoded protein: CASSRTGGLNEKLFF.

The chain couples TRBV11-2 to TRBJ1-2; D unclear. The CDR3 sequence is 15 residues long. The germline V gene encodes CDR1 SGHAT and CDR2 FQNNGV. The V end was cut by 1 base, the J end by 2 bases, with 11 bases between. DNA for the CDR3: TGTGCCAGCAGCTTAGCGGGGAGGGTCAACTATGGCTACACCTTC. Its translation: CASSLAGRVNYGYTF.

With regard to this clone: In this CDR3 the conserved last residue, phenylalanine or tryptophan, is missing, so a read error is likely. The DNA is omitted, as the CDR3 cannot be located on it reliably, and the CDR3 follows TCRdb's listing. This chain connects TRBV5-1 to TRBJ2-7. With termini counted, the CDR3 has 9 amino acids. The germline CDR1 and CDR2 sequences are SGHRS and YFSETQ. CDR3 sequence reads: CASSPGPRY.